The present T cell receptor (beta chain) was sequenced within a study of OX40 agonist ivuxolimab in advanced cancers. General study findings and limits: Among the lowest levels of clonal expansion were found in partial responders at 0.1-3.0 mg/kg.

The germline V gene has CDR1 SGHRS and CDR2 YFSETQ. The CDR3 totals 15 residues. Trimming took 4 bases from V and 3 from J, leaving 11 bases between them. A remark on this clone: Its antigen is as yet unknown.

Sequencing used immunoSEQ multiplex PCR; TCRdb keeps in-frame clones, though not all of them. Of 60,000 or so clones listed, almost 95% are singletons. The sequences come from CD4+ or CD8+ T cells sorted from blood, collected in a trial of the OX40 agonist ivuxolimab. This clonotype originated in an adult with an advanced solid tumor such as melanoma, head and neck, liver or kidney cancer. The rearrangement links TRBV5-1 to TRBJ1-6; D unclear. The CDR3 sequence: CASSPGRNYNSPLHF. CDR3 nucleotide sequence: TGCGCCAGCAGCCCCGGACGGAACTATAATTCACCCCTCCACTTT.